The 30 T cell receptor beta chains reported below all come from one sample, sequenced in a study of blood T cell repertoires in COVID-19 (TCRdb year 2020). Library preparation was by the immunoSEQ multiplex PCR assay. Here the immuneACCESS table is served through TCRdb, limited to in-frame sequences with V and J called. Missing clones are a known gap in these copies; in checked studies unresolved V genes cover under half, and the rest lacks a known reason. The sample data list fewer than 70,000 clones, and around nine tenths of these were observed just once. Less than 9% of the sample belongs to the ten largest clones. The specimen sequenced was peripheral blood. These receptors came from a man aged 50 to 60 with active COVID-19.

The CDR3 loop is CASSLVYRDTEAFF. Here the CDR3 DNA reads TGTGCCAGCAGCTTAGTCTACAGAGACACTGAAGCTTTCTTT. The rearrangement joins TRBV7-2 to TRBJ1-1, with D hard to call. This CDR3 has 14 residues. Trimming cost V 1 base and J 3 bases, with 9 bases left between them. The germline CDR1 and CDR2 sequences are SGHTA and FQGNSA.

CDR3 sequence (DNA): TGCGCCAGCAGCTTGGAACAGGGGTCCTACACCGGGGAGCTGTTTTTT. It translates to CASSLEQGSYTGELFF. The chain employs TRBV5-1 and TRBJ2-2; TRBD1 agrees at 7 bases. Germline lookup yields CDR1 SGHRS and CDR2 YFSETQ. This CDR3 has 16 residues. Losses at the gene ends were 0 bases for V and 3 bases for J; bases not matched to a gene: 5. The whole variable domain, filled in from reference TRBV5-1 and TRBJ2-2, reads KAGVTQTPRYLIKTRGQQVTLSCSPISGHRSVSWYQQTPGQGLQFLFEYFSETQRNKGNFPGRFSGRQFSNSRSEMNVSTLELGDSALYLCASSLEQGSYTGELFFGEGSRLTVL.

This clone turned up a few times. The rearrangement uses TRBV4-2 and TRBJ1-4; D gene uncertain. V lost 1 base, J lost 8 bases, and 8 bases lay in between. Germline loops: CDR1 LGHNA, CDR2 YNFKEQ. CDR3 length: 13 amino acids. The CDR3 DNA reads TGTGCCAGCAGCCAAGGAGGCCGCGAAAAACTGTTTTTT. Translated: CASSQGGREKLFF.

The chain has TRBV19 and TRBJ1-5; 7 bases match TRBD1. This CDR3 region has 15 residues. V lost 9 bases to trimming and J lost 0 bases; unmatched junction nucleotides: 8. Germline V CDR1 and CDR2: LNHDA, SQIVND (reference sequence). The CDR3 bases are TGTGCCAGCAGACAGGGCCCTTATAGCAATCAGCCCCAGCATTTT. It encodes CASRQGPYSNQPQHF.

This chain uses TRBV25-1 with TRBJ1-1, with D perhaps TRBD1 (6 bases). CDR1 and CDR2 from the germline V gene are MGHDK and SYGVNS. The germline V and J ends were trimmed by 5 bases and 1 base, with 11 bases remaining between them. The CDR3 consists of 14 residues. As DNA, the CDR3 is TGTGCCAGCAGTCAAGGGGGAGCGAACACTGAAGCTTTCTTT. Amino acids: CASSQGGANTEAFF.

By its share, this clone is medium-sized (0.01 to 0.1%). V gene TRBV5-1 combines with J gene TRBJ2-2; D perhaps matches TRBD2 (6 bases). The CDR3 sequence is 14 residues long. Germline-derived CDR1 and CDR2 are SGHRS and YFSETQ. V was cut by 4 bases and J by 4 bases, with 11 bases left in between. CDR3 nucleotides: TGCGCCAGCAGCGGGGGACTTACCACCGGGGAGCTGTTTTTT. Translation: CASSGGLTTGELFF. The whole variable domain, filled in from reference TRBV5-1 and TRBJ2-2, reads KAGVTQTPRYLIKTRGQQVTLSCSPISGHRSVSWYQQTPGQGLQFLFEYFSETQRNKGNFPGRFSGRQFSNSRSEMNVSTLELGDSALYLCASSGGLTTGELFFGEGSRLTVL.

CDR3 in amino acids: CASSQWLFTGSNSPLHF. The CDR3 DNA reads TGCGCCAGCAGCCAATGGCTCTTCACAGGGAGTAATTCACCCCTCCACTTT. This chain links TRBV4-3 with TRBJ1-6, with D possibly being TRBD1 (6 bases). Trimming pared 2 bases from V and 6 bases from J, leaving 17 bases between. In germline, CDR1 is LGHNA, CDR2 YSLEER. The CDR3 sequence is 17 residues long.

The chain carries TRBV11-2 and TRBJ1-2, with 8 bases that match TRBD1. The CDR3 has 15 amino acids. Germline assignment: CDR1 SGHAT and CDR2 FQNNGV. Losses at the gene ends were 2 bases for V and 2 bases for J; bases not matched to a gene: 4. The CDR3 reads CASSLPGGLNYGYTF. The CDR3 DNA reads as TGTGCCAGCAGCTTACCAGGGGGCCTAAACTATGGCTACACCTTC.

This clone was seen a few times. The chain links TRBV28 to TRBJ1-5; D remains ambiguous. The CDR3 covers 16 residues. Germline V CDR1 and CDR2: MDHEN, SYDVKM. Between the trimmed V and J ends, which lost 4 bases and 3 bases, there was a span of 16 bases. CDR3 in amino acids: CASSSPRLYSNQPQHF. The DNA for the CDR3 is TGTGCCAGCAGTTCCCCGAGGCTTTACTCCAATCAGCCCCAGCATTTT.

Only one count was recorded for this clone. The chain links TRBV12-3 or TRBV12-4 to TRBJ1-5, with TRBD1 matching over 7 bases. V lost 6 bases, J lost 5 bases, and 4 bases stayed unmatched. This CDR3 is built from 13 residues. This chain's CDR3 is CASRGTADQPQHF. The CDR3 DNA reads TGTGCCAGCAGAGGGACAGCAGATCAGCCCCAGCATTTT.

The V call is TRBV4-3, the J call TRBJ1-1; D unresolved. Looked up from germline, CDR1 is LGHNA and CDR2 is YSLEER. The CDR3 has 14 residues. V was cut by 0 bases and J by 0 bases, with 5 bases left in between. The CDR3 loop reads CASSQEIVNTEAFF. Written as DNA, the CDR3 is TGCGCCAGCAGCCAAGAAATAGTGAACACTGAAGCTTTCTTT.

Turning to this clone: Other nucleotide sequences in the sample specify the same CDR3. V is TRBV11-2 and J is TRBJ1-1; D is uncertain. Looked up from germline, CDR1 is SGHAT and CDR2 is FQNNGV. V lost 3 bases, J lost 1 base, and 6 bases lay in between. This CDR3 has 13 amino acids. The CDR3 is CASSFSGNTEAFF. The CDR3 DNA sequence: TGTGCCAGCAGCTTCTCAGGGAACACTGAAGCTTTCTTT.

The rearrangement uses TRBV4-3 and TRBJ2-1; 10 bases fit TRBD2. This CDR3 region has 14 residues. The ends lost 7 bases at V and 5 bases at J; junction bases unmatched: 5. Germline lookup yields CDR1 LGHNA and CDR2 YSLEER. The CDR3 spells CASNQREGDNEQFF. CDR3 in DNA: TGCGCCAGCAATCAGCGGGAGGGGGACAATGAGCAGTTCTTC.

CDR3 sequence (DNA): TGTGCCAGCAGCTCGGGACTAGCGGGGGAAACCTACGAGCAGTACTTC. Translated: CASSSGLAGETYEQYF. The genes are TRBV7-9 and TRBJ2-7; TRBD2 matches at 14 bases. The CDR3 is 16 residues long. V shed 4 bases, J shed 2 bases, and the junction held 4 bases outside the gene matches. Germline V lookup: CDR1 SEHNR, CDR2 FQNEAQ (reference sequence).

The chain is built from TRBV7-9 and TRBJ2-7; D is uncertain. V was shortened by 1 base and J by 2 bases, with 6 bases between the two germline ends. Germline V gene lookup returns CDR1 SEHNR and CDR2 FQNEAQ (reference sequence). The CDR3 consists of 13 residues. The CDR3 nucleotides read TGTGCCAGCAGCTTAGTCTCCCCCTACGAGCAGTACTTC. Amino acids: CASSLVSPYEQYF.

This sequence joins TRBV9 and TRBJ2-7; 9 bases match TRBD1. The CDR3 runs to 14 residues. The germline CDR1 and CDR2 sequences are SGDLS and YYNGEE. V was pared by 1 base and J by 3 bases, with 2 bases of the junction left unmatched. Here the CDR3 reads CASSVTGQGYEQYF. CDR3 nucleotides: TGTGCCAGCAGCGTAACGGGACAGGGCTACGAGCAGTACTTC.

This chain links TRBV9 with TRBJ2-1, with 7 bases that match TRBD2. The CDR3 covers 14 residues. Trimming removed 4 bases from V and 6 bases from J; junction bases left unmatched: 7. Germline V lookup: CDR1 SGDLS, CDR2 YYNGEE. The CDR3 nucleotides read TGTGCCAGCAGCCCGGGGGGACTCACCAATGAGCAGTTCTTC. The encoded protein is CASSPGGLTNEQFF.

This clone showed up just once. The chain is built from TRBV3-1 (or the pseudogene TRBV3-2) and TRBJ2-7, with 13 bases identical to TRBD2. The V and J ends lost 4 bases and 6 bases, in that order; junction bases with no gene match: 12. Germline loops: CDR1 LGHDT, CDR2 YNNKEL (reference sequence). The CDR3 length is 17 residues. The CDR3 region is CASSRVTSGRASGEQYF. Here the CDR3 DNA reads TGTGCCAGCAGCCGCGTCACTAGCGGGAGGGCCTCGGGCGAGCAGTACTTC.

V and J are TRBV5-4 and TRBJ2-1; 10 bases are a match to TRBD1. The CDR3 loop spans 16 amino acids. Unmatched junction bases numbered 10, after V lost 4 bases and J lost 6 bases. CDR1 is SGHNT and CDR2 is YYREEE in the germline V gene (reference sequence). Here the CDR3 reads CASSGPRQGAGNEQFF. CDR3 DNA sequence: TGTGCCAGCAGCGGGCCGAGACAGGGGGCGGGCAATGAGCAGTTCTTC.

This clone is medium-sized. This chain's CDR3 is CALDPGDYGYTF. DNA for the CDR3: TGTGCCTTGGACCCCGGGGACTATGGCTACACCTTC. The V gene is TRBV7-2, the J gene TRBJ1-2; D gene uncertain. Germline V gene sequence: CDR1 SGHTA, CDR2 FQGNSA. The length of the CDR3 is 12 residues. With 11 bases removed from V and 3 bases from J, the gap between germline ends came to 13 bases.

This rearrangement joins TRBV5-1 to TRBJ2-1, with 14 bases lining up with TRBD2. Germline trimming cut 4 bases from V and 3 bases from J; bases unmatched to any gene: 6. Germline values: CDR1 SGHRS, CDR2 YFSETQ. The CDR3 covers 17 residues. The CDR3 DNA reads TGCGCCAGCAGCCGGGGACTAGCGGGAGTCGGCTACAATGAGCAGTTCTTC. Translated, it gives CASSRGLAGVGYNEQFF.

The rearrangement uses TRBV28 and TRBJ1-5; TRBD1 aligns across 8 bases. Germline trimming cut 2 bases from V and 3 bases from J; bases unmatched to any gene: 12. CDR1 MDHEN and CDR2 SYDVKM come from the germline V gene. The CDR3 covers 18 residues. This chain's CDR3 is CASSLGHRGLMSNQPQHF. The CDR3 DNA reads as TGTGCCAGCAGTTTAGGCCACAGGGGGTTAATGTCCAATCAGCCCCAGCATTTT.

The gene calls are TRBV19 and TRBJ1-5, with 10 bases identical to TRBD1. Germline V lookup: CDR1 LNHDA, CDR2 SQIVND (reference sequence). V shed 4 bases, J shed 4 bases, and the junction held 4 bases outside the gene matches. CDR3 length: 15 amino acids. In DNA form, the CDR3 reads TGTGCCAGTAGTACGGGACAGGGGATGAATCAGCCCCAGCATTTT. This codes for CASSTGQGMNQPQHF.

There are a few counts of this clone. This sequence joins TRBV28 and TRBJ1-2; 8 bases match TRBD1. CDR1 and CDR2 (germline): MDHEN, SYDVKM. The CDR3 length is 15 residues. J was trimmed by 8 bases and V by 6 bases; bases with no gene match: 14. The CDR3 loop reads CASSSISDRVKGYTF. CDR3 DNA: TGTGCCAGCAGCTCCATCTCGGACAGGGTGAAGGGCTACACCTTC.

This chain joins TRBV28 and TRBJ2-3, with D maybe TRBD1 (5 bases). The V gene's germline CDR1 is MDHEN and CDR2 SYDVKM. The CDR3 runs to 16 residues. Trimming took 3 bases from V and 3 from J, leaving 16 bases between them. DNA of the CDR3: TGTGCCAGCAGTTTTGGTATCGGACAAACTACAGATACGCAGTATTTT. Translated, it gives CASSFGIGQTTDTQYF.

The J gene is TRBJ2-1, the V gene TRBV11-2; a possible D gene is TRBD2 (5 bases). Germline V lookup: CDR1 SGHAT, CDR2 FQNNGV. The CDR3 is 16 residues long. V lost 8 bases and J 5 bases, leaving 22 bases between the germline ends. The CDR3 here is CASGSHLRSVNNEQFF. The CDR3 nucleotides are TGTGCCAGCGGGAGCCATTTACGGAGTGTAAACAATGAGCAGTTCTTC.

V usage is TRBV5-4 and J usage is TRBJ1-2, with D possibly being TRBD1 (6 bases). The CDR3 runs to 15 residues. CDR1 is SGHNT and CDR2 is YYREEE in the germline V gene (reference sequence). Trimming left V 4 bases short and J 6 bases short, with 19 bases between. The CDR3 nucleotides are TGTGCCAGCAGCCTGTCCTCAGACAGGCCCCATGGCTACACCTTC. Translated: CASSLSSDRPHGYTF. The full variable domain, with the rest looked up from reference TRBV5-4 and TRBJ1-2, is ETGVTQSPTHLIKTRGQQVTLRCSSQSGHNTVSWYQQALGQGPQFIFQYYREEENGRGNFPPRFSGLQFPNYSSELNVNALELDDSALYLCASSLSSDRPHGYTFGSGTRLTVV.

The chain combines TRBV6-5 with TRBJ2-7, with TRBD2 as a possible D gene (5 bases). V lost 2 bases to trimming and J lost 6 bases, with 14 bases between them. Germline V CDR1 and CDR2: MNHEY, SVGAGI. The CDR3 is 14 residues long. As DNA, the CDR3 is TGTGCCAGCAGTTACACGGCGGGCCGGGCCGAGCAGTACTTC. Its translation is CASSYTAGRAEQYF.

The chain couples TRBV29-1 to TRBJ1-1; D unclear. The CDR3 contains 10 residues. CDR1 is SQVTM and CDR2 is ANQGSEA in the germline V gene. V shed 4 bases and J shed 11 bases, with 11 bases lying between them. The CDR3 region has the DNA TGCAGCGTTGCACCCTCAGATGCTTTCTTT. Amino acid sequence: CSVAPSDAFF.

J is TRBJ1-1 and V is TRBV2; TRBD1 matches 9 bases. The CDR3 totals 12 residues. Germline CDR1 reads SNHLY; CDR2 reads FYNNEI. The trim removed 6 bases at V and 13 bases at J, leaving 9 bases unmatched. CDR3: CASRPDRGFLFF. CDR3 DNA sequence: TGTGCCAGCAGGCCGGACAGGGGATTTCTTTTCTTT.